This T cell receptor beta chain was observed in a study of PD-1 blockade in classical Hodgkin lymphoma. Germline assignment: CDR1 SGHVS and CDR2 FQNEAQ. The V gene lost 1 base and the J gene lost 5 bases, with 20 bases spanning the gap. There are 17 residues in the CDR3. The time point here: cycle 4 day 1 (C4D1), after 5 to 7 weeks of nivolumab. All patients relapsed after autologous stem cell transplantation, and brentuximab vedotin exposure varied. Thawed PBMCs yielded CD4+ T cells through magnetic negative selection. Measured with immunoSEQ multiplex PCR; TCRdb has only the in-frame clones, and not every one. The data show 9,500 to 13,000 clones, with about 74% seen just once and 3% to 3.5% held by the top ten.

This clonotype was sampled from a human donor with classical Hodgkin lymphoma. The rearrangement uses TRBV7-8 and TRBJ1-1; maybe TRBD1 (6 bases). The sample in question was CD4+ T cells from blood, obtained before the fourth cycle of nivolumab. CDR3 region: CASSLDGRGTYQTEAFF. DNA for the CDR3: TGTGCCAGCAGCTTAGACGGGAGGGGGACATATCAAACTGAAGCTTTCTTT.